This T cell receptor beta chain emerged from a study of blood T cells in healthy people across ages. The V gene's germline CDR1 is DFQATT and CDR2 SNEGSKA (reference sequence). The CDR3 is made up of 15 amino acids. V was cut by 6 bases and J by 4 bases, with 20 bases left in between. With a J-beta primer mix and a sample-barcoded 5' primer, a second PCR ran about 7 to 12 cycles. TCRdb reanalysed the 5' RACE reads using MiXCR and keeps one entry per CDR3 protein. The sample carries about 1 million distinct CDR3 sequences, less than 50% recorded once. The sequencing sample was made of blood. The chain links TRBV20-1 to TRBJ2-3; D is perhaps TRBD2 (6 bases). The TCR originated in a woman in her fifties or sixties in good health. In nucleotides, the CDR3 is TGCAGTGCCTCACCGGCGGGGACTCGGGCAGATACGCAGTATTTT. Its protein is CSASPAGTRADTQYF.